These T cell receptor beta chains were read from a single sample in a study of blood T cells in healthy people across ages. TCRdb re-analysed the 5' RACE reads in MiXCR, keeping a single row per CDR3 protein. Among some 790,000 distinct CDR3 sequences, around 26% were seen once, and the ten largest hold around 16%. Material for sequencing was blood. These receptors were collected from a woman older than 75 in good health. Both conserved end residues are part of each CDR3. A D gene is named only where the DNA matches it firmly. Where a row states a size, it is once, few, many or the class of an expanded clone; other rows omit it.

clone_size | d_call | j_call | v_call | cdr3_aa | cdr3_nt
. | . | TRBJ1-1 | TRBV6-2/TRBV6-3 | CASSYSGRWTEAFF | TGTGCCAGCAGTTACTCGGGTAGGTGGACTGAAGCTTTCTTT
. | . | TRBJ2-3 | TRBV6-2/TRBV6-3 | CASSKGRGAFTDTQYF | TGTGCCAGCAGTAAAGGCCGGGGGGCCTTCACAGATACGCAGTATTTT
few | TRBD2 | TRBJ2-1 | TRBV4-1 | CASSQDSETSGANEQFF | TGCGCCAGCAGCCAAGATTCCGAGACTAGCGGGGCAAATGAGCAGTTCTTC
few | . | TRBJ1-2 | TRBV19 | CASSSSGVGGYTF | TGTGCCAGTAGCTCCTCAGGGGTGGGTGGCTACACCTTC
. | TRBD2 | TRBJ2-3 | TRBV5-1 | CASSLRPGLAGGLSTDTQYF | TGCGCCAGCAGCTTAAGACCGGGACTAGCGGGGGGGCTTAGCACAGATACGCAGTATTTT
. | TRBD1 | TRBJ2-7 | TRBV10-2 | CASRKQGVAYNEQYF | TGCGCCAGCAGGAAACAGGGGGTAGCCTACAACGAGCAGTACTTC
many | TRBD1 | TRBJ1-2 | TRBV10-3 | CAISHQGDTGWSYTF | TGTGCCATCAGCCACCAGGGGGACACCGGTTGGAGCTACACCTTC
. | . | TRBJ1-2 | TRBV11-2 | CVSSWATSGYTF | TGTGTCAGCAGCTGGGCCACTTCGGGCTACACCTTC
many | . | TRBJ2-5 | TRBV5-1 | CASSYQFGQQETQYF | TGCGCCAGCAGCTACCAGTTCGGACAGCAAGAGACCCAGTACTTC
few | TRBD1 | TRBJ2-7 | TRBV29-1 | CSVGIPGQGDEQYF | TGCAGCGTGGGGATACCGGGACAGGGGGACGAGCAGTACTTC
once | TRBD1 | TRBJ1-2 | TRBV5-5 | CASGLARDSLRYGYTF | TGTGCCAGCGGCTTGGCCCGGGACAGCTTACGGTATGGCTACACCTTC
few | . | TRBJ2-5 | TRBV28 | CASSFYRPGEQETQYF | TGTGCCAGCAGTTTCTACAGGCCTGGGGAACAAGAGACCCAGTACTTC
. | . | TRBJ2-2 | TRBV6-6 | CTSIGTTNTGELFF | TGTACCAGCATCGGGACCACGAACACCGGGGAGCTGTTTTTT
. | . | TRBJ1-5 | TRBV30 | CAWSETASNQPQHF | TGTGCCTGGAGTGAGACAGCTAGCAATCAGCCCCAGCATTTT
few | TRBD1 | TRBJ1-2 | TRBV12-3/TRBV12-4 | CASSLAQGQYGYTF | TGTGCCAGCAGTTTAGCGCAGGGACAGTATGGCTACACCTTC
few | TRBD2 | TRBJ2-5 | TRBV11-2 | CASSSNLAGGRLLGGTQYF | TGTGCCAGCAGCTCCAATTTGGCGGGGGGGCGATTACTGGGGGGGACCCAGTACTTC
many | . | TRBJ1-2 | TRBV7-2 | CASSKDGAVYGYTF | TGTGCCAGCAGCAAGGACGGTGCCGTCTATGGCTACACCTTC